The 18 T cell receptor beta chains presented below share a single source sample, sequenced in a study of shared clonotypes between healthy human individuals. The protocol was immunoSEQ multiplex PCR, while the TCRdb copy is restricted to in-frame clones and leaves out a portion. This table holds over a million clones, about 84% found once. The specimen was memory CD4+ T cells from PBMCs. Subset of the sample: CD45RA-negative fraction. These receptors originate from a man younger than 30 in good health. Some clones in this sample may be carry-over from other donors' samples.

The chain combines TRBV5-1 with TRBJ1-1; 10 nucleotides align to TRBD1. J lost 4 bases, V lost 2 bases, and 8 bases had no gene match. This CDR3 contains 16 residues. Per the germline V gene, CDR1 is SGHRS and CDR2 is YFSETQ. CDR3 DNA sequence: TGCGCCAGCAGCTTTTTAGGGACAGGGGCTTCCACTGAAGCTTTCTTT. Translating gives CASSFLGTGASTEAFF.

On this clone itself: With a much larger clone just one base away, this may be a read error. This CDR3 is also generated by other DNA sequences in the sample. J is TRBJ1-5 and V is TRBV25-1; the match to TRBD1 covers 8 bases. Germline trimming cut 4 bases from V and 5 bases from J; bases unmatched to any gene: 1. Per germline, CDR1 MGHDK and CDR2 SYGVNS. The CDR3 length is 13 residues. The CDR3 nucleotides are TGTGCCAGCAGTGGACAGGGGTATCAGCCCCAGCATTTT. This sequence encodes CASSGQGYQPQHF.

This clone has a handful of counts. The chain employs TRBV4-3 and TRBJ1-2; D perhaps matches TRBD1 (5 bases). Trimming removed 4 bases at V and 8 bases at J, with 20 bases between. Germline lookup yields CDR1 LGHNA and CDR2 YSLEER. The CDR3 has 15 amino acids. This CDR3 is CASSPGTAFGPGYTF. The DNA of the CDR3 is TGCGCCAGCAGCCCCGGGACGGCCTTTGGACCGGGCTACACCTTC.

The rearrangement joins TRBV7-2 to TRBJ1-3; D gene unclear. CDR3 length: 14 residues. Germline V gene sequence: CDR1 SGHTA, CDR2 FQGNSA. The ends were cut back, 3 bases at V and 7 bases at J, with 13 bases in the middle. The CDR3 DNA sequence: TGTGCCAGCAGCTTGGACGGCGGGAGGAACACCATATATTTT. It encodes CASSLDGGRNTIYF.

This clone appeared once. The V and J genes are TRBV13 and TRBJ1-1, with TRBD1 matching over 7 bases. The CDR3 runs to 16 residues. V shed 5 bases, J shed 1 base, and the junction held 10 bases outside the gene matches. CDR1 and CDR2 from the germline V gene are PRHDT and FYEKMQ (reference sequence). CDR3 amino acids: CASSPNRRGENTEAFF. In DNA, the CDR3 is TGTGCCAGCAGCCCAAACCGCAGGGGGGAGAACACTGAAGCTTTCTTT.

The chain recombines TRBV2 with TRBJ1-4, with a tentative D call TRBD1 (5 bases). This CDR3 region has 12 residues. The germline CDR1 and CDR2 sequences are SNHLY and FYNNEI. V lost 8 bases and J 5 bases, leaving 9 bases between the germline ends. CDR3 amino acids: CASWGLNEKLFF. The CDR3 nucleotides read TGTGCCAGCTGGGGCCTAAATGAAAAACTGTTTTTT.

The chain uses TRBV6-1 and TRBJ1-5; D gene unclear. The CDR3 consists of 15 residues. Trimming shortened V by 6 bases and J by 0 bases, and 12 bases separated the two germline ends. CDR1 is MNHNS and CDR2 is SASEGT in the germline V gene. The chain's CDR3 is CASSPWADSNQPQHF. CDR3 coding DNA: TGTGCCAGCAGCCCGTGGGCAGATAGCAATCAGCCCCAGCATTTT.

The V call is TRBV19, the J call TRBJ2-2, with 7 bases that match TRBD1. The CDR3 contains 17 residues. Germline V gene lookup returns CDR1 LNHDA and CDR2 SQIVND (reference sequence). The trim removed 4 bases at V and 2 bases at J, leaving 10 bases unmatched. CDR3 in DNA: TGTGCCAGTAGTAAGGGTTTAGGACAGGCAAACACCGGGGAGCTGTTTTTT. Protein sequence: CASSKGLGQANTGELFF.

The chain joins TRBV2 to TRBJ2-5; 8 nucleotides align to TRBD2. The trim removed 7 bases at V and 4 bases at J, leaving 5 bases unmatched. Germline lookup yields CDR1 SNHLY and CDR2 FYNNEI. This CDR3 has 13 residues. The CDR3 bases are TGTGCCAGCAAGCAGCGGGAGACAGAGACCCAGTACTTC. Protein product: CASKQRETETQYF.

CDR3 bases: TGCGCCAGCAGCTTATCACTAGCGGGTCTTGGGGAGCTGTTTTTT. Protein product: CASSLSLAGLGELFF. J is TRBJ2-2 and V is TRBV5-1; TRBD2 matches at 9 bases. Trimming removed 2 bases from V and 8 bases from J; junction bases left unmatched: 7. The CDR3 is made up of 15 amino acids. Looked up from germline, CDR1 is SGHRS and CDR2 is YFSETQ.

The chain links TRBV7-9 to TRBJ2-5, with TRBD1 matching 8 bases. The length of the CDR3 is 16 residues. Germline assignment: CDR1 SEHNR and CDR2 FQNEAQ (reference sequence). V shed 6 bases and J 3 bases; nucleotides not matched to a gene: 12. The CDR3 sequence is CASRLYKTTGEETQYF. The CDR3, as DNA: TGTGCCAGCAGGCTCTACAAGACGACAGGGGAAGAGACCCAGTACTTC.

The chain recombines TRBV12-5 with TRBJ2-2, with 7 bases that match TRBD2. Unmatched junction bases numbered 4, after V lost 8 bases and J lost 4 bases. Germline V gene data show CDR1 as LGHNT and CDR2 as FRNRAP. CDR3 length: 13 amino acids. The CDR3 nucleotides are TGTGCTAGTTTAGGGGAGGGCACCGGGGAGCTGTTTTTT. This encodes CASLGEGTGELFF.

This rearrangement joins TRBV5-1 to TRBJ1-4; 8 nucleotides match TRBD1. V was pared by 4 bases and J by 2 bases, with 7 bases of the junction left unmatched. CDR3 length: 16 residues. Germline V gene lookup returns CDR1 SGHRS and CDR2 YFSETQ. CDR3 protein: CASSVQGAETNEKLFF. For the CDR3, the DNA is TGCGCCAGCAGCGTGCAGGGGGCTGAGACTAATGAAAAACTGTTTTTT.

This sequence joins TRBV28 and TRBJ2-3; 10 bases line up with TRBD2. Per germline, CDR1 MDHEN and CDR2 SYDVKM. The trim removed 5 bases at V and 7 bases at J, leaving 6 bases unmatched. The CDR3 loop spans 14 amino acids. DNA for the CDR3: TGTGCCAGCAGTAGCGGGAGGGCCCTGAATACGCAGTATTTT. Its protein is CASSSGRALNTQYF.

This chain connects TRBV28 to TRBJ2-3; D remains ambiguous. The CDR3 is made up of 12 amino acids. V dropped 8 bases and J dropped 6 bases, with 12 bases sitting between them. Germline CDR1 MDHEN, CDR2 SYDVKM. The CDR3 DNA is TGTGCCAGCGGGCAGAGTGGCGATACGCAGTATTTT. Its translation: CASGQSGDTQYF.

V and J are TRBV28 and TRBJ1-5, with D perhaps TRBD1 (6 bases). The germline gives CDR1 MDHEN, CDR2 SYDVKM. V gave up 2 bases and J gave up 7 bases, with 18 bases separating them. CDR3 length equals 16 residues. For the CDR3, the DNA is TGTGCCAGCAGTTTAACCAGGGTAGGGGGTGGGCAGCCCCAGCATTTT. It encodes CASSLTRVGGGQPQHF.

The chain combines TRBV30 with TRBJ1-2; tentatively, D is TRBD1 (5 bases). CDR1 and CDR2 from the germline V gene are GTSNPN and SVGIG (reference sequence). The CDR3 has 15 amino acids. Trimming stripped 0 bases from V and 2 bases from J, with 13 bases between. For the CDR3, the DNA is TGTGCCTGGAGTGTAATGACGGGGCCAAACTATGGCTACACCTTC. Its protein product is CAWSVMTGPNYGYTF.

The J gene is TRBJ2-1, the V gene TRBV27, with TRBD2 matching 12 bases. Germline CDR1 MNHEY, CDR2 SMNVEV (reference sequence). The CDR3 is made up of 16 amino acids. Trimming cost V 7 bases and J 7 bases; bases outside gene matches: 11. CDR3 protein: CASTNRLAGVGNEQFF. The CDR3 DNA is TGTGCCAGCACCAACCGACTAGCGGGAGTGGGGAATGAGCAGTTCTTC.